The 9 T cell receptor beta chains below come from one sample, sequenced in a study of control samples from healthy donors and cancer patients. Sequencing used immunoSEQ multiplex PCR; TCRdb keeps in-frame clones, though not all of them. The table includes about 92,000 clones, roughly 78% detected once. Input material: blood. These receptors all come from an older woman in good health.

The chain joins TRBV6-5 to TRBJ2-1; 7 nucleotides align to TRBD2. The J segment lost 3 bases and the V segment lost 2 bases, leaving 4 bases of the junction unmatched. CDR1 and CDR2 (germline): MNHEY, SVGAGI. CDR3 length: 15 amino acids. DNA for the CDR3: TGTGCCAGCAGTTACGGGAGGGCTTACTACAATGAGCAGTTCTTC. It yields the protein CASSYGRAYYNEQFF.

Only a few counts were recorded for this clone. CDR3 amino acids: CASSPYSGGYTF. The CDR3 coding sequence is TGTGCCAGCAGCCCGTACAGCGGCGGCTACACCTTC. This sequence joins TRBV7-2 and TRBJ1-2; no definite D call. This CDR3 region has 12 residues. V was clipped by 5 bases and J by 8 bases, with 12 bases between them. Germline V gene lookup returns CDR1 SGHTA and CDR2 FQGNSA.

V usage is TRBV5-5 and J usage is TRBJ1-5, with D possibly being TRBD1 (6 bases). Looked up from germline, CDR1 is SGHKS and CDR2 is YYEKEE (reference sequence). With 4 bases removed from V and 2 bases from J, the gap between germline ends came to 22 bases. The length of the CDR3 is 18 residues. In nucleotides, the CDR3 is TGTGCCAGCAGCCTTTCGGGACATCTGGGTGAGGGCAATCAGCCCCAGCATTTT. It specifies CASSLSGHLGEGNQPQHF.

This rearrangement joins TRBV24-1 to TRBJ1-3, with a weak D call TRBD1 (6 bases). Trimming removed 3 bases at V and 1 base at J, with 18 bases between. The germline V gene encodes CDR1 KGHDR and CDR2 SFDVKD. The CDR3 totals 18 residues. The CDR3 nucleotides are TGTGCCACCAGTGATGGGACGGACAGACTGGTATCTGGAAACACCATATATTTT. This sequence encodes CATSDGTDRLVSGNTIYF.

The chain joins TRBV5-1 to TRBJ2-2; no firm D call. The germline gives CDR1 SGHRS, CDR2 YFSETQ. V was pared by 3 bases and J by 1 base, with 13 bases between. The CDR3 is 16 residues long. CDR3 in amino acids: CASSSTGPVNTGELFF. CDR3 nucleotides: TGCGCCAGCAGCTCGACCGGACCTGTGAACACCGGGGAGCTGTTTTTT.

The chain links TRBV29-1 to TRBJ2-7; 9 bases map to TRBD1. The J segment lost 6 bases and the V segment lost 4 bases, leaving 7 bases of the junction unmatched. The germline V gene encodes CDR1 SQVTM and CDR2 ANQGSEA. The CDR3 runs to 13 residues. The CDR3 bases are TGCAGCGTTGGGGGGACAGGGCGAGCCGAGCAGTACTTC. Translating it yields CSVGGTGRAEQYF.

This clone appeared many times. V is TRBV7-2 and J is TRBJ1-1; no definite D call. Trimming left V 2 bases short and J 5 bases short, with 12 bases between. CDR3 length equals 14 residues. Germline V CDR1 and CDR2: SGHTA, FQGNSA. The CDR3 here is CASSLYSGETEAFF. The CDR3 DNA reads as TGTGCCAGCAGCTTATATTCCGGGGAGACTGAAGCTTTCTTT.

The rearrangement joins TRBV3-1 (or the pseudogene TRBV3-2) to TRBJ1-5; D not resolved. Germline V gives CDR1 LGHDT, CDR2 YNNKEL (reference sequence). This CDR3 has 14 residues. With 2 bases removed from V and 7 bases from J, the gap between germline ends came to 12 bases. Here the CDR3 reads CASSQLDGSQPQHF. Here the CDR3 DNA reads TGTGCCAGCAGCCAACTTGACGGAAGCCAGCCCCAGCATTTT.

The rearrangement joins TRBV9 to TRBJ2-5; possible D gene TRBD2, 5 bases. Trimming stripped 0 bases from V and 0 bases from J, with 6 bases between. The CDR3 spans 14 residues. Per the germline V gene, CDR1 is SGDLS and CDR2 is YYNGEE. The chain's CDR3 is CASSVGGYQETQYF. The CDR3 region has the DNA TGTGCCAGCAGCGTAGGCGGGTACCAAGAGACCCAGTACTTC.